This is a list of T cell receptor beta chains from one sample in a study of OX40 agonist ivuxolimab in advanced cancers. Repertoires were generated with immunoSEQ multiplex PCR, while TCRdb's copy carries only in-frame clones and drops some. This table has 55,000 to 90,000 clones, 88% appearing once. Sequencing used CD4+ or CD8+ T cells sorted from blood, obtained in a trial of the OX40 agonist ivuxolimab. The receptors derive from an adult with an advanced solid tumor such as melanoma, head and neck, liver or kidney cancer. Each CDR3 is given with its conserved first and last residue. A D gene is named only where the DNA matches it firmly. Not every row has a clone size; where given, it reads once, few, many or a size class.

CDR3 protein: CASSSTGVGAEAFF; CDR3 DNA: TGCGCCAGCAGCTCCACAGGGGTTGGGGCTGAAGCTTTCTTT; D gene: TRBD1; V gene: TRBV5-1; clone size: .; J gene: TRBJ1-1
CDR3 protein: CASSQGTGSEETQYF; CDR3 DNA: TGCGCCAGCAGTCAGGGAACAGGGTCCGAAGAGACCCAGTACTTC; D gene: .; V gene: TRBV23-1; clone size: few; J gene: TRBJ2-5
CDR3 protein: CASSPRGTSGGNEQFF; CDR3 DNA: TGTGCCAGCAGCCCGAGGGGGACTAGCGGGGGCAATGAGCAGTTCTTC; D gene: TRBD2; V gene: TRBV11-2; clone size: .; J gene: TRBJ2-1
CDR3 protein: CASSQDSGTGNTIYF; CDR3 DNA: TGCGCCAGCAGCCAAGATAGTGGGACTGGAAACACCATATATTTT; D gene: .; V gene: TRBV4-3; clone size: .; J gene: TRBJ1-3
CDR3 protein: CASSFTGSTDTQYF; CDR3 DNA: TGCGCCAGCAGCTTTACAGGGAGCACAGATACGCAGTATTTT; D gene: .; V gene: TRBV5-1; clone size: .; J gene: TRBJ2-3
CDR3 protein: CASSQEGLAGVPREQYF; CDR3 DNA: TGCGCCAGCAGCCAAGAGGGACTAGCGGGAGTTCCCCGGGAGCAGTACTTC; D gene: TRBD2; V gene: TRBV4-1; clone size: .; J gene: TRBJ2-7
CDR3 protein: CAWRLMGTTAFF; CDR3 DNA: TGTGCCTGGAGGCTAATGGGGACGACGGCTTTCTTT; D gene: .; V gene: TRBV30; clone size: .; J gene: TRBJ1-1
CDR3 protein: CASSARQGPETQYF; CDR3 DNA: TGTGCCAGCAGCGCTAGACAGGGTCCAGAGACCCAGTACTTC; D gene: TRBD1; V gene: TRBV11-1; clone size: .; J gene: TRBJ2-5
CDR3 protein: CASSVAPQGGETQYF; CDR3 DNA: TGTGCCAGCAGCGTAGCCCCCCAGGGTGGAGAGACCCAGTACTTC; D gene: .; V gene: TRBV9; clone size: .; J gene: TRBJ2-5
CDR3 protein: CASSVGGANYGYTF; CDR3 DNA: TGTGCCAGCAGCGTAGGGGGGGCGAACTATGGCTACACCTTC; D gene: .; V gene: TRBV9; clone size: .; J gene: TRBJ1-2
CDR3 protein: CASSSGQGEAGELFF; CDR3 DNA: TGTGCCAGCAGTTCGGGGCAGGGAGAGGCCGGGGAGCTGTTTTTT; D gene: .; V gene: TRBV27; clone size: .; J gene: TRBJ2-2
CDR3 protein: CASSIKRGDGTDTQYF; CDR3 DNA: TGTGCCAGTAGTATCAAGCGGGGGGACGGCACAGATACGCAGTATTTT; D gene: TRBD2; V gene: TRBV19; clone size: .; J gene: TRBJ2-3
CDR3 protein: CASTPRPGGNTIYF; CDR3 DNA: TGTGCCAGCACCCCCCGTCCTGGCGGAAACACCATATATTTT; D gene: .; V gene: TRBV11-2; clone size: .; J gene: TRBJ1-3
CDR3 protein: CASSQVLTGVVNEKLFF; CDR3 DNA: TGTGCCAGCAGCCAAGTTTTGACAGGGGTCGTTAATGAAAAACTGTTTTTT; D gene: TRBD1; V gene: TRBV5-4; clone size: .; J gene: TRBJ1-4
CDR3 protein: CASSPGRLVGEKLFF; CDR3 DNA: TGTGCCAGCAGTCCGGGACGGCTCGTAGGTGAAAAACTGTTTTTT; D gene: .; V gene: TRBV28; clone size: .; J gene: TRBJ1-4
CDR3 protein: CASSLSGTGEKLFF; CDR3 DNA: TGTGCCAGCAGTTTGTCCGGGACAGGGGAAAAACTGTTTTTT; D gene: TRBD1; V gene: TRBV28; clone size: .; J gene: TRBJ1-4
CDR3 protein: CASSLPRQGVNNGQYF; CDR3 DNA: TGCGCCAGCAGCCTGCCACGACAGGGGGTGAATAACGGGCAGTACTTC; D gene: TRBD1; V gene: TRBV5-1; clone size: .; J gene: TRBJ2-7
CDR3 protein: CASSVEGTGANVLTF; CDR3 DNA: TGTGCCAGCAGCGTAGAAGGGACCGGGGCCAACGTCCTGACTTTC; D gene: .; V gene: TRBV9; clone size: .; J gene: TRBJ2-6
CDR3 protein: CASSPRRGTDNSPLHF; CDR3 DNA: TGTGCCAGTAGTCCAAGACGTGGGACGGATAATTCACCCCTCCACTTT; D gene: .; V gene: TRBV19; clone size: .; J gene: TRBJ1-6
CDR3 protein: CASSSEGIGGETQYF; CDR3 DNA: TGCGCCAGCAGCTCAGAGGGTATTGGGGGAGAGACCCAGTACTTC; D gene: .; V gene: TRBV5-1; clone size: .; J gene: TRBJ2-5
CDR3 protein: CASRLMQGRANVLTF; CDR3 DNA: TGCGCCAGCAGATTGATGCAGGGAAGGGCCAACGTCCTGACTTTC; D gene: .; V gene: TRBV5-1; clone size: .; J gene: TRBJ2-6
CDR3 protein: CASSQEPGQETQYF; CDR3 DNA: TGTGCCAGCAGCCAAGAACCCGGCCAAGAGACCCAGTACTTC; D gene: .; V gene: TRBV4-2; clone size: .; J gene: TRBJ2-5
CDR3 protein: CASSEVAGVDTQYF; CDR3 DNA: TGCGCCAGCAGTGAGGTAGCGGGAGTGGATACGCAGTATTTT; D gene: TRBD2; V gene: TRBV10-1; clone size: .; J gene: TRBJ2-3
CDR3 protein: CAWSLTETQYF; CDR3 DNA: TGTGCCTGGAGTTTAACAGAGACCCAGTACTTC; D gene: .; V gene: TRBV30; clone size: .; J gene: TRBJ2-5
CDR3 protein: CASREGQGAANEKLFF; CDR3 DNA: TGCGCCAGCAGGGAGGGACAGGGGGCGGCTAATGAAAAACTGTTTTTT; D gene: TRBD1; V gene: TRBV5-1; clone size: .; J gene: TRBJ1-4
CDR3 protein: CASSALTRNTEAFF; CDR3 DNA: TGTGCCAGCTCTGCCCTAACGCGGAACACTGAAGCTTTCTTT; D gene: .; V gene: TRBV18; clone size: .; J gene: TRBJ1-1
CDR3 protein: CASRRGTTDTQYF; CDR3 DNA: TGTGCCAGCAGACGGGGGACCACAGATACGCAGTATTTT; D gene: .; V gene: TRBV28; clone size: .; J gene: TRBJ2-3
CDR3 protein: CASSSPARDEQFF; CDR3 DNA: TGTGCCAGCAGTTCCCCCGCGAGGGATGAGCAGTTCTTC; D gene: .; V gene: TRBV28; clone size: .; J gene: TRBJ2-1
CDR3 protein: CAWSVPGGASYGYTF; CDR3 DNA: TGTGCCTGGAGTGTACCCGGGGGGGCGAGCTATGGCTACACCTTC; D gene: .; V gene: TRBV30; clone size: few; J gene: TRBJ1-2
CDR3 protein: CASSLGTFYNSPLHF; CDR3 DNA: TGTGCCAGCAGCTTGGGGACATTTTATAATTCACCCCTCCACTTT; D gene: .; V gene: TRBV5-4; clone size: once; J gene: TRBJ1-6
CDR3 protein: CASSSSASYEQYF; CDR3 DNA: TGTGCCAGCAGCTCCTCGGCCTCCTACGAGCAGTACTTC; D gene: .; V gene: TRBV7-2; clone size: .; J gene: TRBJ2-7
CDR3 protein: CASSLDLPSYNEQFF; CDR3 DNA: TGTGCCAGCAGCTTGGATCTTCCATCCTACAATGAGCAGTTCTTC; D gene: .; V gene: TRBV5-6; clone size: .; J gene: TRBJ2-1
CDR3 protein: CASSVIGTSVYEQYF; CDR3 DNA: TGCGCCAGCAGCGTGATAGGGACTAGCGTTTACGAGCAGTACTTC; D gene: TRBD2; V gene: TRBV5-1; clone size: once; J gene: TRBJ2-7
CDR3 protein: CASSYGGNTIYF; CDR3 DNA: TGTGCCAGCAGTTACGGGGGGAACACCATATATTTT; D gene: .; V gene: TRBV6-6; clone size: .; J gene: TRBJ1-3
CDR3 protein: CASSLVDLMNTEAFF; CDR3 DNA: TGTGCCAGCAGTTTAGTTGACCTTATGAACACTGAAGCTTTCTTT; D gene: .; V gene: TRBV28; clone size: .; J gene: TRBJ1-1
CDR3 protein: CASRGQGLTYEQYF; CDR3 DNA: TGTGCCAGCCGGGGACAGGGACTTACCTACGAGCAGTACTTC; D gene: TRBD1; V gene: TRBV6-5; clone size: .; J gene: TRBJ2-7
CDR3 protein: CASSLPFTSGVVYEQYF; CDR3 DNA: TGTGCCAGCAGTTTGCCCTTTACTAGCGGGGTCGTCTACGAGCAGTACTTC; D gene: TRBD2; V gene: TRBV28; clone size: .; J gene: TRBJ2-7
CDR3 protein: CASSLVGGSGNTIYF; CDR3 DNA: TGTGCCAGCAGCTTGGTCGGGGGATCTGGAAACACCATATATTTT; D gene: .; V gene: TRBV5-6; clone size: .; J gene: TRBJ1-3
CDR3 protein: CASRGTSLNEQYF; CDR3 DNA: TGTGCCAGCCGAGGGACTAGCCTAAACGAGCAGTACTTC; D gene: TRBD2; V gene: TRBV25-1; clone size: .; J gene: TRBJ2-7
CDR3 protein: CASSTGRVETQYF; CDR3 DNA: TGTGCCAGCAGCACAGGGAGGGTAGAGACCCAGTACTTC; D gene: .; V gene: TRBV28; clone size: once; J gene: TRBJ2-5
CDR3 protein: CASSLGYRSPSNTEAFF; CDR3 DNA: TGTGCTAGCAGCTTAGGATATCGGTCTCCCTCGAACACTGAAGCTTTCTTT; D gene: .; V gene: TRBV7-7; clone size: .; J gene: TRBJ1-1
CDR3 protein: CASSLGGHTEAFF; CDR3 DNA: TGTGCCAGCAGTTTAGGGGGACACACTGAAGCTTTCTTT; D gene: .; V gene: TRBV28; clone size: .; J gene: TRBJ1-1
CDR3 protein: CASSLRDRYGYTF; CDR3 DNA: TGTGCCAGCAGCCTACGGGACAGATATGGCTACACCTTC; D gene: TRBD1; V gene: TRBV6-1; clone size: once; J gene: TRBJ1-2
CDR3 protein: CASGPGTGANTEAFF; CDR3 DNA: TGTGCCAGCGGCCCCGGGACAGGGGCAAACACTGAAGCTTTCTTT; D gene: TRBD1; V gene: TRBV7-2; clone size: .; J gene: TRBJ1-1
CDR3 protein: CASSSAPGNEQFF; CDR3 DNA: TGTGCCAGCAGCTCGGCCCCTGGGAATGAGCAGTTCTTC; D gene: .; V gene: TRBV9; clone size: .; J gene: TRBJ2-1
CDR3 protein: CASSRQDGDGYTF; CDR3 DNA: TGCGCCAGCAGTAGACAGGACGGGGATGGCTACACCTTC; D gene: .; V gene: TRBV5-1; clone size: once; J gene: TRBJ1-2
CDR3 protein: CSVGSEKLFF; CDR3 DNA: TGCAGTGTTGGATCCGAAAAACTGTTTTTT; D gene: .; V gene: TRBV20-1; clone size: .; J gene: TRBJ1-4
CDR3 protein: CATSRPDNSPLHF; CDR3 DNA: TGTGCCACCAGCAGACCGGACAATTCACCCCTCCACTTT; D gene: .; V gene: TRBV15; clone size: .; J gene: TRBJ1-6